This record concerns one T cell receptor beta chain sequence. Trimming at V came to 6 bases and at J to 2 bases, leaving 4 bases not matched to a gene. CDR1 MNHNY and CDR2 SVGAGI come from the germline V gene (reference sequence). The CDR3 consists of 15 residues. Enrolled during active infection, Seattle patients were then followed longitudinally. This record belongs to a study of blood T cell repertoires in COVID-19. Study as a whole: Collection of acute and convalescent COVID-19 samples took place in the United States, Italy and Spain. PBMCs, B-cell-depleted T cells, or T cells were the source of the cDNA or gDNA that made up the material.

Using immunoSEQ multiplex PCR, the repertoire was profiled, and TCRdb retains in-frame clones only, with some absent. The sample consists of 85,000 to 120,000 clones, around 90% of them appearing once. The clonotype comes from a woman in her 50s with COVID-19, enrolled during active disease. The V call is TRBV6-6, the J call TRBJ2-7; 13 bases map to TRBD2. Sequenced input: peripheral blood. The CDR3, as DNA: TGTGCCAGCAGCGAGGGACTAGCGGGGCCCTACGAGCAGTACGTC. Translating gives CASSEGLAGPYEQYV.